This T cell receptor beta chain comes out of a study of T cell responses to AZD1222 COVID-19 vaccine. Study-wide context: Some second doses came at about 4 weeks and others at about 12 weeks; these were pooled. Regarding the study as a whole: At baseline, just a handful of AZD1222 recipients tested seropositive.

For this clone: As yet, its antigen is unknown.

Trimming took 5 bases from V and 7 from J, leaving 3 bases between them. CDR3 size: 10 residues. Germline values: CDR1 MNHNS, CDR2 SASEGT. Libraries were prepared by immunoSEQ multiplex PCR; TCRdb keeps only in-frame clonotypes and omits some of them. The top ten hold approximately 1.1% of the sample, which has 100,000 to 150,000 clones, about nine tenths seen once. The J gene is TRBJ1-5, the V gene TRBV6-1; D gene unclear. The sample here was peripheral blood, taken on day 0 of AZD1222 vaccination. The TCR comes from an adult in good health. The CDR3 reads CASSSQPQHF. DNA for the CDR3: TGTGCCAGCAGTTCCCAGCCCCAGCATTTT.